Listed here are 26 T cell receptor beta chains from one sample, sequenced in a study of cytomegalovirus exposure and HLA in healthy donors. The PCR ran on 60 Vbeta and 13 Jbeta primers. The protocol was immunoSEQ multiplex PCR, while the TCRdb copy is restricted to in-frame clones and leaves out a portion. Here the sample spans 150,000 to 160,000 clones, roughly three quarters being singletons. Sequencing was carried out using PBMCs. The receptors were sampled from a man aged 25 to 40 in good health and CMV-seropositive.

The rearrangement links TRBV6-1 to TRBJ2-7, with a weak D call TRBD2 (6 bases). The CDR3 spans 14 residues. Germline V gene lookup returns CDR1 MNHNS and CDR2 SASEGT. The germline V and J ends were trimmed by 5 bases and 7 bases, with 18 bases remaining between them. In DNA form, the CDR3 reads TGTGCCAGCAGTTTGGACACGGGGGTGGGGGAGCAGTACTTC. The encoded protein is CASSLDTGVGEQYF.

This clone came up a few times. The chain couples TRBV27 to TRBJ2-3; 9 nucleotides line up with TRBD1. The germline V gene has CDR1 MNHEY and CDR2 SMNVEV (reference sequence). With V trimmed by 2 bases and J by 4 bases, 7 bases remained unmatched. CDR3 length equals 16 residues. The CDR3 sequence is CASSLAGTGFPDTQYF. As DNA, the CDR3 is TGTGCCAGCAGTTTAGCCGGGACAGGGTTTCCAGATACGCAGTATTTT.

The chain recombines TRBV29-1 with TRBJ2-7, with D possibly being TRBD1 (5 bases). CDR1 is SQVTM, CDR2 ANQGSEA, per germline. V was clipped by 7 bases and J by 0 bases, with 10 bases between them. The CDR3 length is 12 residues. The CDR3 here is CSARESSYEQYF. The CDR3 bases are TGCAGCGCCAGGGAAAGCTCCTACGAGCAGTACTTC.

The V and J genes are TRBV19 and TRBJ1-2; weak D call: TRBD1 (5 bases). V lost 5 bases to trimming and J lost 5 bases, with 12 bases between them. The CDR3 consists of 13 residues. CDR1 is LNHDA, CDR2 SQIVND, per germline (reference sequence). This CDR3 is CASSVTAKYGYTF. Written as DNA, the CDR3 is TGTGCCAGTAGTGTGACAGCGAAGTATGGCTACACCTTC.

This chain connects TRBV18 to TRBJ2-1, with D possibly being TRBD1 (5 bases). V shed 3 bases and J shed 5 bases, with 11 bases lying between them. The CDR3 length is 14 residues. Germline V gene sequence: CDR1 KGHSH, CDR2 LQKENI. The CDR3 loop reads CASSPGQGDNEQFF. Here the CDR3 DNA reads TGTGCCAGCTCACCTGGACAAGGGGACAATGAGCAGTTCTTC.

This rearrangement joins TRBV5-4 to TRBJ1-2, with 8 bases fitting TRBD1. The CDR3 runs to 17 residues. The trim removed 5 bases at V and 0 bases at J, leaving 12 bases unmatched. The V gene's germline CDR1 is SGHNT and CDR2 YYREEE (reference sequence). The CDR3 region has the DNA TGTGCCAGCAGTTTTGGACAGGGAGTTTTGGCTAACTATGGCTACACCTTC. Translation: CASSFGQGVLANYGYTF. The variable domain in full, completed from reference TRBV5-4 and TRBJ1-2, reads ETGVTQSPTHLIKTRGQQVTLRCSSQSGHNTVSWYQQALGQGPQFIFQYYREEENGRGNFPPRFSGLQFPNYSSELNVNALELDDSALYLCASSFGQGVLANYGYTFGSGTRLTVV.

The CDR3 protein is CASSYSGGGSYTF. The CDR3 bases are TGTGCCAGCAGTTACTCAGGAGGCGGAAGCTACACCTTC. V is TRBV6-5 and J is TRBJ1-2; D call uncertain. Trimming cost V 0 bases and J 9 bases, with 11 bases left between them. CDR3 size: 13 residues. In germline, CDR1 is MNHEY, CDR2 SVGAGI.

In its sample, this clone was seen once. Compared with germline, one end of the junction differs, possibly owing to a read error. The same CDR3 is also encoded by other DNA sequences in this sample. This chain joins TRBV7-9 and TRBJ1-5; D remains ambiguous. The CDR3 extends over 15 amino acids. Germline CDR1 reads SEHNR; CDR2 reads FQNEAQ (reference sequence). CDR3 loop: CASSPTAASNQPQHF. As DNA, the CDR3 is TGCGCCAGCAGCCCGACGGCGGCTAGCAATCAGCCCCAGCATTTT.

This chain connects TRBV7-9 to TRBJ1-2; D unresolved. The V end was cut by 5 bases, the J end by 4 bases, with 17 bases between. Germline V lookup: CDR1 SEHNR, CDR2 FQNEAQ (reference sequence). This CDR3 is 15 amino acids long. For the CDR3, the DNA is TGTGCCAGCAGCCCGGAGGGAGGATCGGTCTATGGCTACACCTTC. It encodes CASSPEGGSVYGYTF.

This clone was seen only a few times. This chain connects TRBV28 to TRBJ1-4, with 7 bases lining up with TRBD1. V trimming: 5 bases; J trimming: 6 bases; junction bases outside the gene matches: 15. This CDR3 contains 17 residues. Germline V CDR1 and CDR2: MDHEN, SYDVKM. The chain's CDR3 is CASSLPTDRKSDEKLFF. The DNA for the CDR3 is TGTGCCAGCAGTCTCCCGACGGACAGGAAATCTGATGAAAAACTGTTTTTT.

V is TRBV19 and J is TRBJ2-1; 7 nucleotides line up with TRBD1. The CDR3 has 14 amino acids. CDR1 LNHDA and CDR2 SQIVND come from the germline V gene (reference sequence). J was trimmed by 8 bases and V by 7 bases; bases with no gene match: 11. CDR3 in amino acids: CASTFRIGGDEQFF. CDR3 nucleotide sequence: TGTGCCAGTACCTTCCGGATAGGGGGCGATGAGCAGTTCTTC.

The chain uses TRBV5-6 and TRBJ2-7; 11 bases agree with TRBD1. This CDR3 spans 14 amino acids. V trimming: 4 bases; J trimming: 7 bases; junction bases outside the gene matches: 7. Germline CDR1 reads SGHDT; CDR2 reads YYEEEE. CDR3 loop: CASSIGQGAWEQYF. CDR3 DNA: TGTGCCAGCAGCATAGGACAGGGGGCGTGGGAGCAGTACTTC. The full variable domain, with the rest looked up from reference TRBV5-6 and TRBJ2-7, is DAGVTQSPTHLIKTRGQQVTLRCSPKSGHDTVSWYQQALGQGPQFIFQYYEEEERQRGNFPDRFSGHQFPNYSSELNVNALLLGDSALYLCASSIGQGAWEQYFGPGTRLTVT.

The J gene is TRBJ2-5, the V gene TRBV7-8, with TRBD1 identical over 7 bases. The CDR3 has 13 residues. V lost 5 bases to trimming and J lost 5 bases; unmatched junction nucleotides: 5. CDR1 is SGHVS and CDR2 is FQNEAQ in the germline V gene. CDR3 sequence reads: CASSKQGSETQYF. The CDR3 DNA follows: TGTGCCAGCAGCAAACAGGGGAGTGAGACCCAGTACTTC.

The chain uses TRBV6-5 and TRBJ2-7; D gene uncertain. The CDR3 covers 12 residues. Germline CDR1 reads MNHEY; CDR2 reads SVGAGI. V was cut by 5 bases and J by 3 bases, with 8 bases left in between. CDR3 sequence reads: CASSEAGYEQYF. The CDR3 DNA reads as TGTGCCAGCAGTGAAGCCGGCTACGAGCAGTACTTC.

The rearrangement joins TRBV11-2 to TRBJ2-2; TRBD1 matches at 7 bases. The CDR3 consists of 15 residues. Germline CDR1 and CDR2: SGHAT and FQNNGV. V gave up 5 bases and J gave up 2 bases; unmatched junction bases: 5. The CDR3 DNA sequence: TGTGCCAGCAGCCATCGGGACAGCAACACCGGGGAGCTGTTTTTT. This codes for CASSHRDSNTGELFF.

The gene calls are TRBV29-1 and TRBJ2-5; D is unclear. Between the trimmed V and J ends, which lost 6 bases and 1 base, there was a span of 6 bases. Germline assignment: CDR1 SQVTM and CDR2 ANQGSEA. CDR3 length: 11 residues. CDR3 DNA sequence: TGCAGCGTGGCGGCCCAAGAGACCCAGTACTTC. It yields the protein CSVAAQETQYF.

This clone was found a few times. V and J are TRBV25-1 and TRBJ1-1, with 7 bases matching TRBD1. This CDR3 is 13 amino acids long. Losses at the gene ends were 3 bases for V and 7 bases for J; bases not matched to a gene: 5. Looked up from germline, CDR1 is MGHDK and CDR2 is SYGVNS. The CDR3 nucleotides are TGTGCCAGCAGTGATTCGCACAGGGGTGAAGCTTTCTTT. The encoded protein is CASSDSHRGEAFF.

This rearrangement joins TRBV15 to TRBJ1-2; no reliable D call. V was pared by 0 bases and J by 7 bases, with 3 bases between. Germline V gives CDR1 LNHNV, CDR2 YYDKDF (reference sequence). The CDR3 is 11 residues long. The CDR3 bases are TGTGCCACCAGCAGAGACGTTGGCTACACCTTC. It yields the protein CATSRDVGYTF.

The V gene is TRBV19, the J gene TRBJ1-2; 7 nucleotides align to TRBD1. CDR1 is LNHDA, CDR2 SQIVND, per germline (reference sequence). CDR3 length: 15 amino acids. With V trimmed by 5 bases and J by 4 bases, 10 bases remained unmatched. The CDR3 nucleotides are TGTGCCAGTAGTCGGAAGACAGGGCAGCGCTATGGCTACACCTTC. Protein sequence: CASSRKTGQRYGYTF.

CDR3 DNA: TGTGCCAGCAGGCGGGGGGCTGAGGTGGGTGAGCAGTTCTTC. Its translation is CASRRGAEVGEQFF. The chain uses TRBV6-4 and TRBJ2-1; TRBD2 agrees at 8 bases. This CDR3 contains 14 residues. V was clipped by 6 bases and J by 9 bases; unmatched bases: 10. CDR1 and CDR2 (germline): MRHNA, SNTAGT.

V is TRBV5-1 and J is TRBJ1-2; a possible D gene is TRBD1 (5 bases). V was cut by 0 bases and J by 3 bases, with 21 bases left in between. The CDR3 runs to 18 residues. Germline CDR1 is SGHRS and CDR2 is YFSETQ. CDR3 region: CASSLAAGTTGVDYGYTF. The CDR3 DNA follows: TGCGCCAGCAGCTTGGCCGCGGGCACTACGGGGGTTGACTATGGCTACACCTTC. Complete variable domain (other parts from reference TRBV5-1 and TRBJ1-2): KAGVTQTPRYLIKTRGQQVTLSCSPISGHRSVSWYQQTPGQGLQFLFEYFSETQRNKGNFPGRFSGRQFSNSRSEMNVSTLELGDSALYLCASSLAAGTTGVDYGYTFGSGTRLTVV.

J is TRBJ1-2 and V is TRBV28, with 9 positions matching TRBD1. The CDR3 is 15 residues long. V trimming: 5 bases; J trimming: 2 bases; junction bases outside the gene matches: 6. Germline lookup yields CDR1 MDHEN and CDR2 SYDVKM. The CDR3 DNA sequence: TGTGCCAGCAGTCCGGGACAGGGAGGGAACTATGGCTACACCTTC. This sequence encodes CASSPGQGGNYGYTF.

This chain's CDR3 is CASSLSLAGARGNEQFF. The CDR3 DNA reads as TGTGCCAGCAGCTTATCGCTAGCGGGGGCGAGGGGGAATGAGCAGTTCTTC. The chain recombines TRBV7-3 with TRBJ2-1, with 10 positions matching TRBD2. The germline gives CDR1 SGHTA, CDR2 FQGTGA. The CDR3 loop spans 17 amino acids. V was pared by 2 bases and J by 7 bases, with 11 bases of the junction left unmatched.

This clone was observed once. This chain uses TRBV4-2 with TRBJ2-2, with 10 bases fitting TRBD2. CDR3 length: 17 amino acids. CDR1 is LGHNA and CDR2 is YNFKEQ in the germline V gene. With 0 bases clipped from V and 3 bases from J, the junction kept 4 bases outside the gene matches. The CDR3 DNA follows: TGTGCCAGCAGCCAAGAACAACTAGCGGGGCACACCGGGGAGCTGTTTTTT. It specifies CASSQEQLAGHTGELFF.

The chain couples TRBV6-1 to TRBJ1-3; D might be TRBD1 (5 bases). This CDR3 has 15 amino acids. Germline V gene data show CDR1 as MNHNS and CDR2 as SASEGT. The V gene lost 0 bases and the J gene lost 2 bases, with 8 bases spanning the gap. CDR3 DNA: TGTGCCAGCAGTGAAGCGCCGGGGGCTGGAAACACCATATATTTT. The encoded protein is CASSEAPGAGNTIYF.

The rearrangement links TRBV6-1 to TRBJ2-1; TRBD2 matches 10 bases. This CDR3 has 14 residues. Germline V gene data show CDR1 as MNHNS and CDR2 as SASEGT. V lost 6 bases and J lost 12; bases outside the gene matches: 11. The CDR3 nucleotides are TGTGCCAGCAGGGGGGGAACTAGCGGGACGTGGCAGTTCTTC. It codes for CASRGGTSGTWQFF.